This TCR beta chain is from a study of blood T cell repertoires in COVID-19. For the study at large: Both acute and convalescent COVID-19 samples were obtained from the United States, Italy and Spain. T cells, B-cell-depleted T cells, or PBMCs supplied cDNA or gDNA.

Participants were aged about 18 to 100 years, lived in 20 to 25 US areas, and enrolled virtually. Per the authors' pipeline: It was from reference gene primer amplification that nucleated cell counts were estimated. The protocol was immunoSEQ multiplex PCR, while the TCRdb copy is restricted to in-frame clones and leaves out a portion. The V and J calls and clone size are taken from that table; D and trimming were inferred from the DNA. The table has hundreds of thousands of clones, 87% seen once. Germline V gene lookup returns CDR1 LGHDT and CDR2 YNNKEL (reference sequence). The CDR3 length is 16 residues. The V segment lost 1 base and the J segment 4 bases; nucleotides outside the gene matches: 5.

V is TRBV3-1 (or the pseudogene TRBV3-2) and J is TRBJ2-1; 9 bases are a match to TRBD2. Sequenced input: PBMCs or T cells enriched from blood (not recorded which). The TCR comes from a young woman with acute COVID-19. The CDR3 sequence: CASSQASAGGYNEQFF. CDR3 in DNA: TGTGCCAGCAGCCAAGCTTCAGCGGGGGGTTACAATGAGCAGTTCTTC.